This T cell receptor (beta chain) appears in the sequencing data of a study of T cells after yellow fever vaccination. Study as a whole: Fractions containing few cells were prepared with SMART-Seq v4 Ultra Low Input. General study points: Only a minor proportion of clonotypes was detected across both CD4 and CD8 compartments. Clones from primary vaccination mostly reappeared after the booster (96% CD4, about 85% CD8).

About this clonotype: As yet, its antigen is unknown.

Synthesis of TCR cDNA relied on 5'RACE template switching, which attached a universal primer site and UMIs. TCRdb reprocessed the 5' RACE reads via MiXCR and lists one record per CDR3 protein. Of hundreds of thousands of distinct CDR3 sequences in the sample, around 19% were seen once. Material: PBMCs, obtained before the yellow fever booster vaccination. The sequence derives from a man aged 18 to 29 who received the YFV17D yellow fever vaccine.

The CDR3 protein is CAISARDSRGGQPQHF. In DNA form, the CDR3 reads TGTGCCATCAGTGCCCGGGACTCCCGAGGGGGTCAGCCCCAGCATTTT. The chain has TRBV10-3 and TRBJ1-5, with a weak D call TRBD1 (6 bases). Between the trimmed V and J ends, which lost 4 bases and 6 bases, there was a span of 19 bases. The germline CDR1 and CDR2 sequences are ENHRY and SYGVKD. CDR3 length: 16 amino acids.